This is a list of T cell receptor beta chains from one sample in a study of ipilimumab plus nivolumab after autologous stem cell transplantation. TCRdb's table, derived via immunoSEQ multiplex PCR, lists solely in-frame clones and lacks some. The sample records over 3,000 clones, 90% to 95% being singletons. Sequences were derived from PBMCs, sampled in a trial of ipilimumab plus nivolumab as post-transplant consolidation. The source is a male donor with multiple myeloma. The CDR3 runs from the conserved cysteine through the conserved F or W. D genes are given only for firm matches. The size field is filled for only some rows; it gives once, few, many or a size class.

V gene	D gene	CDR3 length	J gene	clone size	CDR3 protein	CDR3 DNA
TRBV5-1	.	13	TRBJ2-7	.	CASSPGPTVEQYF	TGCGCCAGCAGCCCCGGACCAACCGTCGAGCAGTACTTC
TRBV7-8	.	16	TRBJ2-5	.	CASSLGVRAGEETQYF	TGTGCCAGCAGCTTAGGTGTCCGGGCAGGCGAAGAGACCCAGTACTTC
TRBV30	.	14	TRBJ2-4	.	CAWAETQAKNIQYF	TGTGCCTGGGCGGAGACACAAGCCAAAAACATTCAGTACTTC
TRBV10-2	.	11	TRBJ2-5	.	CASSDSETQYF	TGCGCCAGCAGTGATTCGGAGACCCAGTACTTC
TRBV27	TRBD2	18	TRBJ2-3	.	CASSLFRASGSSTDTQYF	TGTGCCAGCAGTTTATTTCGCGCTAGCGGGAGCAGCACAGATACGCAGTATTTT
TRBV2	.	15	TRBJ1-4	.	CASRSSRGSNEKLFF	TGTGCCAGCCGCTCCTCCAGGGGCTCTAATGAAAAACTGTTTTTT
TRBV9	TRBD2	14	TRBJ2-7	.	CASSAPSGSFEQYF	TGTGCCAGCAGCGCCCCTAGCGGGAGCTTCGAGCAGTACTTC
TRBV27	TRBD1	19	TRBJ1-1	once	CASSFISRDRGPSRTEAFF	TGTGCCAGCAGTTTTATTTCTCGGGACAGGGGGCCGTCGAGGACTGAAGCTTTCTTT
TRBV19	.	13	TRBJ2-7	few	CASSSRGAGEQYF	TGTGCCAGTAGTTCCAGGGGGGCAGGGGAGCAGTACTTC
TRBV30	.	17	TRBJ1-5	.	CAWSVGRGEFSNQPQHF	TGTGCCTGGAGTGTAGGGAGGGGGGAATTTAGCAATCAGCCCCAGCATTTT
TRBV11-2	TRBD1	14	TRBJ1-4	once	CASRPGTGGRKLFF	TGTGCCAGCAGGCCCGGGACAGGGGGGAGAAAACTGTTTTTT
TRBV30	TRBD1	12	TRBJ2-1	.	CAWSLQTQGKFF	TGTGCCTGGAGTCTCCAAACACAGGGGAAGTTCTTC
TRBV28	.	12	TRBJ1-1	.	CASSLEYTEAFF	TGTGCCAGCAGCCTTGAATACACTGAAGCTTTCTTT
TRBV19	TRBD1	13	TRBJ2-7	.	CASSLRGPYEQYF	TGTGCCAGTAGCCTTAGGGGGCCCTACGAGCAGTACTTC
TRBV11-2	.	15	TRBJ2-4	.	CASSLSLFSQRIQYF	TGTGCCAGCAGCTTGTCGCTCTTCAGCCAACGGATTCAGTACTTC
TRBV7-9	.	13	TRBJ1-3	.	CASNRNSGNTIYF	TGTGCCAGCAATCGAAACTCTGGAAACACCATATATTTT
TRBV19	.	16	TRBJ2-2	.	CASSIPRGFYTGELFF	TGTGCCAGTAGTATACCGCGCGGGTTTTACACCGGGGAGCTGTTTTTT
TRBV5-6	.	16	TRBJ1-6	.	CASSWGMSSYNSPLHF	TGTGCCAGCAGCTGGGGCATGAGCTCCTATAATTCACCCCTCCACTTT
TRBV5-5	TRBD2	16	TRBJ2-2	.	CASSLAPSGSTGELFF	TGTGCCAGCAGCTTGGCCCCTAGCGGGAGCACCGGGGAGCTGTTTTTT
TRBV11-2	.	13	TRBJ1-2	.	CASSADRHYGYTF	TGTGCCAGCAGCGCCGACAGGCACTATGGCTACACCTTC
TRBV10-3	TRBD2	15	TRBJ2-1	.	CAISELGLTYNEQFF	TGTGCCATCAGTGAGTTGGGACTAACCTACAATGAGCAGTTCTTC
TRBV30	TRBD1	14	TRBJ1-3	.	CAWSAQTGFNTIYF	TGTGCCTGGAGCGCCCAGACAGGGTTTAACACCATATATTTT
TRBV5-6	.	14	TRBJ1-1	.	CASSSGRPNTEAFF	TGTGCCAGCAGCTCGGGCAGGCCGAACACTGAAGCTTTCTTT
TRBV6-1	.	14	TRBJ2-7	.	CASSAASLPYEQYF	TGTGCCAGCAGTGCGGCCAGCCTTCCCTACGAGCAGTACTTC
TRBV19	TRBD2	18	TRBJ2-3	.	CASSNSGTSGRVTDTQYF	TGTGCCAGTAGCAATTCCGGGACTAGCGGGAGGGTCACAGATACGCAGTATTTT
TRBV7-2	TRBD2	18	TRBJ2-5	.	CASSLSGLAGASQETQYF	TGTGCCAGCAGCTTATCGGGCCTAGCGGGAGCGTCCCAAGAGACCCAGTACTTC
TRBV27	.	14	TRBJ1-4	large	CASSPDTTNEKLFF	TGTGCCAGCAGTCCGGATACAACTAATGAAAAACTGTTTTTT
TRBV19	.	14	TRBJ1-5	.	CASSISGRDQPQHF	TGTGCCAGTAGTATAAGCGGGCGAGATCAGCCCCAGCATTTT
TRBV6-6	.	14	TRBJ1-1	.	CASSYVPTNTEAFF	TGTGCCAGCAGTTATGTACCGACGAACACTGAAGCTTTCTTT
TRBV2	.	14	TRBJ2-7	few	CASSLGTFSYEQYF	TGTGCCAGCAGCTTAGGGACATTCTCCTACGAGCAGTACTTC
TRBV28	.	12	TRBJ2-1	.	CASSPPSDEQFF	TGTGCCAGCAGCCCCCCTAGCGATGAGCAGTTCTTC
TRBV30	.	13	TRBJ2-7	.	CAWSVGGWNEQYF	TGTGCCTGGAGTGTAGGGGGGTGGAACGAGCAGTACTTC
TRBV6-6	.	12	TRBJ2-1	.	CASSYSDNEQFF	TGTGCCAGCAGTTACTCGGACAATGAGCAGTTCTTC
TRBV5-1	TRBD1	13	TRBJ2-1	.	CASMGTAYNEQFF	TGCGCCAGCATGGGGACAGCGTACAATGAGCAGTTCTTC
TRBV28	.	15	TRBJ2-1	.	CASTLGGSSYNEQFF	TGTGCCAGCACCTTAGGGGGAAGCTCCTACAATGAGCAGTTCTTC
TRBV7-9	.	17	TRBJ2-3	.	CASSKYSDKTGTDTQYF	TGTGCCAGCAGCAAATACTCGGATAAAACAGGCACAGATACGCAGTATTTT
TRBV7-9	.	11	TRBJ2-1	.	CARGVDNEQFF	TGTGCCAGGGGGGTGGACAATGAGCAGTTCTTC
TRBV11-2	TRBD2	15	TRBJ2-4	.	CASSFGQREKNIQYF	TGTGCCAGCAGCTTTGGCCAGCGGGAGAAAAACATTCAGTACTTC
TRBV14	TRBD2	15	TRBJ2-3	.	CASSRVAGGRDTQYF	TGTGCCAGCAGCCGAGTAGCGGGAGGGAGAGATACGCAGTATTTT
TRBV2	TRBD1	13	TRBJ2-5	.	CASSGGQGVSWDF	TGTGCCAGCAGTGGCGGACAGGGGGTGAGCTGGGACTTC
TRBV6-5	.	14	TRBJ2-5	.	CASSPQVYQETQYF	TGTGCCAGCAGTCCACAGGTGTACCAAGAGACCCAGTACTTC
TRBV7-9	TRBD1	14	TRBJ1-1	once	CASSFGTGLTEAFF	TGTGCCAGCAGCTTTGGGACAGGGTTGACTGAAGCTTTCTTT
TRBV5-4	.	14	TRBJ1-1	.	CASSFQGMNTEAFF	TGTGCCAGCAGCTTTCAGGGGATGAACACTGAAGCTTTCTTT
TRBV7-2	TRBD2	16	TRBJ2-6	.	CASSLVGGAGANVLTF	TGTGCCAGCAGCTTAGTTGGGGGGGCTGGGGCCAACGTCCTGACTTTC
TRBV7-9	.	15	TRBJ1-5	.	CASSLDQGKNQPQHF	TGTGCCAGCAGCTTAGATCAGGGAAAGAATCAGCCCCAGCATTTT
TRBV7-8	.	14	TRBJ2-4	.	CASSELATKNIQYF	TGTGCCAGCAGCGAGCTAGCGACCAAAAACATTCAGTACTTC
TRBV28	.	14	TRBJ2-4	.	CASSGTGTKNIQYF	TGTGCCAGCAGTGGGACGGGTACCAAAAACATTCAGTACTTC
TRBV6-5	.	14	TRBJ2-1	.	CASSPQRATNEQFF	TGTGCCAGCAGTCCTCAGAGAGCTACCAATGAGCAGTTCTTC